This passage covers 9 T cell receptor beta chains from one sample sequenced in a study of breast tumors, draining lymph nodes, adjacent tissues. Axillary draining lymph nodes of breast cancer patients supplied the node samples. TCRdb called the multiplex PCR reads again in MiXCR, with one record for every CDR3 protein. Of 150,000 or so distinct CDR3 sequences detected, roughly a third appear once; the ten largest clones hold around 3.5%. Sequencing was performed on axillary lymph node tissue. All receptors derive from a female donor with breast cancer. Some clones in this sample may be carry-over from other donors' samples.

This clonotype was found many times. The chain recombines TRBV10-1 with TRBJ1-2; D not certain. Looked up from germline, CDR1 is WNHNN and CDR2 is SYGVQD (reference sequence). V lost 6 bases and J lost 4, with 12 bases in between. This CDR3 is built from 13 residues. The CDR3 nucleotides read TGCGCCAGCAGCGATAGCATATCCTATGGCTACACCTTC. It specifies CASSDSISYGYTF.

The rearrangement links TRBV7-8 to TRBJ2-7; maybe TRBD1 (5 bases). Germline V gene data show CDR1 as SGHVS and CDR2 as FQNEAQ. This CDR3 region has 14 residues. The V and J ends lost 5 bases and 5 bases respectively, with 16 bases between them. Written as DNA, the CDR3 is TGTGCCAGCAGCCGCAGGACAAAATCCGACGAGCAGTACTTC. As protein: CASSRRTKSDEQYF. Variable domain in full (rest from reference TRBV7-8 and TRBJ2-7): GAGVSQSPRYKVAKRGQDVALRCDPISGHVSLFWYQQALGQGPEFLTYFQNEAQLDKSGLPSDRFFAERPEGSVSTLKIQRTQQEDSAVYLCASSRRTKSDEQYFGPGTRLTVT.

This clonotype was seen ten or more times. The chain carries TRBV16 and TRBJ1-3; no reliable D call. The ends were cut back, 0 bases at V and 0 bases at J, with 9 bases in the middle. There are 16 residues in the CDR3. Germline V CDR1 and CDR2: KGHSY, FQNENV. The CDR3 is CASSQSGSSSGNTIYF. The CDR3 bases are TGTGCCAGCAGCCAATCTGGCTCGAGCTCTGGAAACACCATATATTTT.

This chain uses TRBV9 with TRBJ1-4, with 12 bases that match TRBD1. After removal of 0 bases from V and 14 bases from J, the junction contained 14 bases not matched to a gene. Per the germline V gene, CDR1 is SGDLS and CDR2 is YYNGEE. This CDR3 spans 17 amino acids. This CDR3 is CASSVEGTGGSYEHLFF. As DNA, the CDR3 is TGTGCCAGCAGCGTAGAGGGGACAGGGGGCTCCTACGAGCACCTGTTTTTT.

This clonotype showed up many times. This rearrangement joins TRBV5-1 to TRBJ1-2; D is ambiguous. The CDR3 totals 14 residues. V was clipped by 5 bases and J by 2 bases, with 13 bases between them. The germline gives CDR1 SGHRS, CDR2 YFSETQ. The CDR3 DNA follows: TGCGCCAGCAGAAGTCAGTCCCTCAACTATGGCTACACCTTC. Amino acid sequence: CASRSQSLNYGYTF.

A note on this clonotype: Just one base apart from a much larger clone, this may be a read error. This chain uses TRBV7-9 with TRBJ2-3, with D possibly TRBD2 on 6 matching bases. Germline CDR1 SEHNR, CDR2 FQNEAQ (reference sequence). The CDR3 extends over 17 amino acids. V shed 5 bases and J shed 4 bases, with 22 bases lying between them. Written as DNA, the CDR3 is TGTGCCAGCAGCCACCAAAAAGGGACTTATAGCGCAGATACGCAGTATTTT. Protein sequence: CASSHQKGTYSADTQYF. The full variable domain, with the rest looked up from reference TRBV7-9 and TRBJ2-3, is DTGVSQNPRHKITKRGQNVTFRCDPISEHNRLYWYRQTLGQGPEFLTYFQNEAQLEKSRLLSDRFSAERPKGSFSTLEIQRTEQGDSAMYLCASSHQKGTYSADTQYFGPGTRLTVL.

Many counts were recorded for this clonotype. The gene calls are TRBV28 and TRBJ2-4, with D possibly matching TRBD1 (5 bases). V lost 6 bases, J lost 0 bases, and 12 bases lay in between. There are 15 residues in the CDR3. Germline-derived CDR1 and CDR2 are MDHEN and SYDVKM. CDR3 in amino acids: CASRPLGLAKNIQYF. CDR3 nucleotide sequence: TGTGCCAGCAGGCCACTGGGGCTAGCCAAAAACATTCAGTACTTC.

CDR3 DNA sequence: TGTGCCAGCAGCTTGACAGGGGCCCTCCACTTT. It specifies CASSLTGALHF. The chain couples TRBV9 to TRBJ1-6, with TRBD1 matching 8 bases. The CDR3 covers 11 residues. Per the germline V gene, CDR1 is SGDLS and CDR2 is YYNGEE. V was pared by 4 bases and J by 14 bases, with 2 bases of the junction left unmatched.

In this sample, this clonotype turned up many times. This chain connects TRBV18 to TRBJ2-1, with 7 bases fitting TRBD2. This CDR3 region has 15 residues. The V segment lost 3 bases and the J segment 1 base; nucleotides outside the gene matches: 3. Germline-derived CDR1 and CDR2 are KGHSH and LQKENI. The CDR3 DNA follows: TGTGCCAGCTCACCTGTGGGGGGGTCCTACAATGAGCAGTTCTTC. This sequence encodes CASSPVGGSYNEQFF. The entire variable domain, with the rest obtained from reference TRBV18 and TRBJ2-1, is as follows: NAGVMQNPRHLVRRRGQEARLRCSPMKGHSHVYWYRQLPEEGLKFMVYLQKENIIDESGMPKERFSAEFPKEGPSILRIQQVVRGDSAAYFCASSPVGGSYNEQFFGPGTRLTVL.